The 29 T cell receptor beta chains presented below share a single source sample, sequenced in a study of identical twins (dated by TCRdb to about 2016). To prepare the library, 5' RACE was applied. The sequencer was an Illumina HiSeq 2000. The public sequencing data were trimmed at Q25 with fastp and processed into clonotypes with MiXCR by TCRdb, which kept only in-frame beta chains. All rows with the same CDR3 protein become a single entry with the most common DNA and genes. The sample table lists nearly 250,000 distinct CDR3 sequences, 5.5% to 8% of them with a count of one. 3% to 4.5% of the sample is taken by the ten largest. These sequences were also reported in another study, on yellow fever vaccine responses in identical twins.

Sequencing input: memory (CD45RO+) T cells sorted from blood. According to the study, the label for this sample's cell subset or site signals: CD45RO+ enriched T cells. The receptors derive from a young woman in good health.

This clonotype was counted ten times or more. The V call is TRBV29-1, the J call TRBJ2-3, with 11 bases that match TRBD2. Germline-derived CDR1 and CDR2 are SQVTM and ANQGSEA. The CDR3 sequence is 16 residues long. The ends lost 6 bases at V and 4 bases at J; junction bases unmatched: 12. The CDR3 DNA follows: TGCAGCGTCCTAAGGGCTAGCGGGAGGAGCGCAGATACGCAGTATTTT. Translated: CSVLRASGRSADTQYF.

This clonotype has ten or more counts. CDR3 sequence reads: CATSDPTGGGQPQHF. CDR3 nucleotides: TGTGCCACCAGTGACCCGACAGGGGGCGGTCAGCCCCAGCATTTT. The chain links TRBV24-1 to TRBJ1-5; 10 nucleotides match TRBD1. This CDR3 is built from 15 residues. CDR1 KGHDR and CDR2 SFDVKD come from the germline V gene. V trimming: 4 bases; J trimming: 6 bases; junction bases outside the gene matches: 5.

The table lists this clonotype with many counts. V gene TRBV6-1 combines with J gene TRBJ1-2, with D perhaps matching TRBD1 (5 bases). V was clipped by 4 bases and J by 8 bases, with 14 bases between them. Germline CDR1 MNHNS, CDR2 SASEGT. The CDR3 is 13 residues long. The CDR3 spells CASSGLGLGGYTF. The CDR3, as DNA: TGTGCCAGCAGTGGCCTGGGACTAGGGGGCTACACCTTC.

This clonotype showed up just a few times. Germline and junction disagree at one end, which may indicate a read error. The rearrangement joins TRBV14 to TRBJ2-1, with TRBD2 matching 9 bases. This CDR3 comprises 16 residues. Per the germline V gene, CDR1 is SGHDN and CDR2 is FVKESK. The CDR3 sequence is CLRREGHHCSYNEQFF. CDR3 sequence (DNA): TGCCTACGGCGGGAGGGACACCATTGCTCCTACAATGAGCAGTTCTTC.

This clonotype has a count of ten or more. The rearrangement uses TRBV5-1 and TRBJ2-5; 8 bases align to TRBD2. CDR1 is SGHRS and CDR2 is YFSETQ in the germline V gene. V shed 1 base and J 4 bases; nucleotides not matched to a gene: 9. There are 16 residues in the CDR3. CDR3 sequence (DNA): TGCGCCAGCAGCTTGTGGGAAGCGGGAGCGCCAGAGACCCAGTACTTC. It codes for CASSLWEAGAPETQYF.

This clonotype was seen many times. The V and J genes are TRBV7-9 and TRBJ2-1, with D uncertain. The CDR3 has 16 amino acids. Germline V gene lookup returns CDR1 SEHNR and CDR2 FQNEAQ (reference sequence). V lost 5 bases, J lost 4 bases, and 18 bases lay in between. The CDR3 spells CASSAGLVLLYNEQFF. The CDR3 DNA follows: TGTGCCAGCAGCGCAGGCCTAGTGCTTCTATACAATGAGCAGTTCTTC.

There are a few counts of this clonotype. The chain couples TRBV29-1 to TRBJ2-5, with D uncertain. CDR3 length equals 13 residues. Per the germline V gene, CDR1 is SQVTM and CDR2 is ANQGSEA. Trimming stripped 3 bases from V and 4 bases from J, with 12 bases between. CDR3 sequence (DNA): TGCAGCGTTGATGCAAAGAAACGAGAGACCCAGTACTTC. Translation: CSVDAKKRETQYF.

This clonotype appeared many times. The chain is built from TRBV2 and TRBJ1-6, with 8 bases matching TRBD1. The trim removed 7 bases at V and 6 bases at J, leaving 2 bases unmatched. The CDR3 covers 13 residues. Germline values: CDR1 SNHLY, CDR2 FYNNEI. This CDR3 is CASNGQGNSPLHF. CDR3 DNA: TGTGCCAGCAATGGACAGGGTAATTCACCCCTCCACTTT.

A few counts support this clonotype. This chain joins TRBV4-2 and TRBJ2-1; the match to TRBD2 covers 10 bases. The germline gives CDR1 LGHNA, CDR2 YNFKEQ. This CDR3 has 16 amino acids. V was pared by 0 bases and J by 8 bases, with 7 bases of the junction left unmatched. This CDR3 is CASSQEGTSVLHEQFF. The DNA of the CDR3 is TGTGCCAGCAGCCAAGAGGGGACTAGCGTCCTTCATGAGCAGTTCTTC.

This clonotype showed up many times. The V call is TRBV28, the J call TRBJ2-7, with TRBD2 identical over 10 bases. Germline trimming cut 6 bases from V and 0 bases from J; bases unmatched to any gene: 17. The germline CDR1 and CDR2 sequences are MDHEN and SYDVKM. The CDR3 extends over 19 amino acids. CDR3: CASRNERTSGLLSSYEQYF. Here the CDR3 DNA reads TGTGCCAGCAGGAACGAGCGGACTAGCGGACTCCTAAGCTCCTACGAGCAGTACTTC.

This clonotype was seen a few times. The junction differs from germline at one of its ends, possibly a read error. This rearrangement joins TRBV28 to TRBJ2-5; D is unresolved. Germline values: CDR1 MDHEN, CDR2 SYDVKM. The CDR3 totals 11 residues. The CDR3 nucleotides are TGTGCCAGCAGTTCCTGGACGGATTTGGACTTC. It codes for CASSSWTDLDF. Full variable domain (missing parts from reference TRBV28 and TRBJ2-5): DVKVTQSSRYLVKRTGEKVFLECVQDMDHENMFWYRQDPGLGLRLIYFSYDVKMKEKGDIPEGYSVSREKKERFSLILESASTNQTSMYLCASSSWTDLDFGPGTRLLVL.

This clonotype was detected many times. The chain employs TRBV6-1 and TRBJ2-3; TRBD1 agrees at 11 bases. V shed 4 bases and J 2 bases; nucleotides not matched to a gene: 2. Germline assignment: CDR1 MNHNS and CDR2 SASEGT. This CDR3 spans 15 amino acids. CDR3 residues: CASSAGQGDTDTQYF. CDR3 nucleotides: TGTGCCAGCAGTGCGGGACAGGGGGACACAGATACGCAGTATTTT.

The sample holds many counts of this clonotype. The V and J genes are TRBV24-1 and TRBJ2-1; 11 positions match TRBD2. The CDR3 is made up of 16 amino acids. In germline, CDR1 is KGHDR, CDR2 SFDVKD. Trimming at V came to 4 bases and at J to 5 bases, leaving 6 bases not matched to a gene. In DNA form, the CDR3 reads TGTGCCACCAGTGAAACTAGCGGGGGCCCCCACAATGAGCAGTTCTTC. It specifies CATSETSGGPHNEQFF.

This clonotype has a count of ten or more. This sequence joins TRBV3-1 and TRBJ2-1; D may be TRBD1 (5 bases). The CDR3 loop spans 18 amino acids. Trimming cost V 5 bases and J 0 bases, with 20 bases left between them. Germline-derived CDR1 and CDR2 are LGHDT and YNNKEL (reference sequence). The CDR3 nucleotides read TGTGCCAGCAGCTCGACATCCGCGCGGCAGGGCTCCTACAATGAGCAGTTCTTC. Its protein is CASSSTSARQGSYNEQFF.

This clonotype was seen repeatedly, ten times or more. Just one base apart from a much larger clone, this may be a read error. V and J are TRBV10-3 and TRBJ2-3; maybe TRBD1 (6 bases). V lost 2 bases, J lost 2 bases, and 8 bases lay in between. The CDR3 is made up of 14 amino acids. CDR1 is ENHRY, CDR2 SYGVKD, per germline. The CDR3 protein is CAISEGQTTDTQYF. CDR3 bases: TGTGCCATCAGTGAGGGACAGACCACAGATACGCAGTATTTT.

The CDR3: CASSLEGPTQYF. The CDR3 nucleotides are TGCGCCAGCAGCTTGGAAGGCCCGACCCAGTACTTC. The chain has TRBV5-1 and TRBJ2-5; no clear D. CDR1 and CDR2 (germline): SGHRS, YFSETQ. The V gene lost 0 bases and the J gene lost 7 bases, with 7 bases spanning the gap. The CDR3 totals 12 residues. Complete variable domain (other parts from reference TRBV5-1 and TRBJ2-5): KAGVTQTPRYLIKTRGQQVTLSCSPISGHRSVSWYQQTPGQGLQFLFEYFSETQRNKGNFPGRFSGRQFSNSRSEMNVSTLELGDSALYLCASSLEGPTQYFGPGTRLLVL.

The chain carries TRBV5-8 and TRBJ2-1; 7 nucleotides agree with TRBD1. Germline CDR1 and CDR2: SGHTS and YDEGEE. The CDR3 is made up of 15 amino acids. The junction had 7 bases not matched to a gene; V was cut back by 3 bases and J by 4 bases. CDR3 sequence: CASSSDWDSYNEQFF. CDR3 nucleotide sequence: TGTGCCAGCAGCTCGGACTGGGACAGTTACAATGAGCAGTTCTTC.

V gene TRBV9 combines with J gene TRBJ2-1; 10 nucleotides line up with TRBD2. V shed 0 bases, J shed 4 bases, and the junction held 7 bases outside the gene matches. CDR1 and CDR2 from the germline V gene are SGDLS and YYNGEE. The CDR3 has 17 residues. The CDR3 nucleotides read TGTGCCAGCAGCGTAGATTTCCCTAGCGGGAGTTACAATGAGCAGTTCTTC. Residues: CASSVDFPSGSYNEQFF.

This clonotype was detected many times. The rearrangement links TRBV20-1 to TRBJ1-2; D ambiguous. With 0 bases removed from V and 4 bases from J, the gap between germline ends came to 12 bases. There are 14 residues in the CDR3. CDR1 DFQATT and CDR2 SNEGSKA come from the germline V gene (reference sequence). This CDR3 is CSARDLQIRYGYTF. DNA for the CDR3: TGCAGTGCTAGAGATCTCCAGATCCGCTATGGCTACACCTTC.

The table lists this clonotype with a few counts. This chain links TRBV20-1 with TRBJ1-1, with unresolved D. The CDR3 is made up of 14 amino acids. V gave up 6 bases and J gave up 2 bases, with 16 bases separating them. Germline CDR1 DFQATT, CDR2 SNEGSKA (reference sequence). The CDR3 bases are TGCAGTGCCCCCCGGCCCGGACTCAACACTGAAGCTTTCTTT. This gives the protein CSAPRPGLNTEAFF.

The sample holds many counts of this clonotype. The chain recombines TRBV20-1 with TRBJ2-7, with 8 bases lining up with TRBD2. V shed 1 base and J 0 bases; nucleotides not matched to a gene: 8. The length of the CDR3 is 16 residues. The germline V gene encodes CDR1 DFQATT and CDR2 SNEGSKA (reference sequence). CDR3 in DNA: TGCAGTGCTAGAGGTAAACTAGCGGCGACCTCCTACGAGCAGTACTTC. This gives the protein CSARGKLAATSYEQYF.

The table lists this clonotype with many counts. The J gene is TRBJ1-6, the V gene TRBV12-3 or TRBV12-4, with TRBD1 matching over 7 bases. The CDR3 sequence is 14 residues long. With 6 bases clipped from V and 6 bases from J, the junction kept 5 bases outside the gene matches. The CDR3 sequence is CASSPPGGNSPLHF. The CDR3 DNA reads TGTGCCAGCAGCCCACCAGGGGGTAATTCACCCCTCCACTTT.

This clonotype was counted only a few times. The rearrangement uses TRBV7-2 and TRBJ2-1, with D tentatively TRBD1 or TRBD2 (5 bases each). Between the trimmed V and J ends, which lost 5 bases and 9 bases, there was a span of 20 bases. The CDR3 runs 15 residues. Germline CDR1 reads SGHTA; CDR2 reads FQGNSA. For the CDR3, the DNA is TGTGCCAGCAGCGTAACCGGGGCTGCTATTAGTGAGCAGTTCTTC. Amino acid sequence: CASSVTGAAISEQFF.

At least ten counts were recorded for this clonotype. The CDR3 sequence: CASSSPGGFHTGELFF. The CDR3 DNA reads TGTGCCAGCAGTTCCCCAGGGGGTTTCCACACCGGGGAGCTGTTTTTT. This chain connects TRBV12-3 or TRBV12-4 to TRBJ2-2; 7 bases align to TRBD1. The CDR3 is 16 amino acids. The ends lost 4 bases at V and 3 bases at J; junction bases unmatched: 8.

This clonotype was seen repeatedly, ten times or more. V gene TRBV11-2 combines with J gene TRBJ1-1, with a possible D match to TRBD1 (6 bases). CDR3 length equals 15 residues. The V gene lost 5 bases and the J gene lost 7 bases, with 20 bases spanning the gap. Germline CDR1 and CDR2: SGHAT and FQNNGV. This chain's CDR3 is CASSPRPGVLGEAFF. CDR3 bases: TGTGCCAGCAGCCCCCGGCCAGGGGTTTTGGGTGAAGCTTTCTTT. Together with reference TRBV11-2 and TRBJ1-1, the CDR3 gives the full variable domain: EAGVAQSPRYKIIEKRQSVAFWCNPISGHATLYWYQQILGQGPKLLIQFQNNGVVDDSQLPKDRFSAERLKGVDSTLKIQPAKLEDSAVYLCASSPRPGVLGEAFFGQGTRLTVV.

The chain links TRBV20-1 to TRBJ2-1; tentatively, D is TRBD2 (5 bases). V lost 6 bases, J lost 8 bases, and 20 bases lay in between. CDR3 length equals 14 residues. CDR1 DFQATT and CDR2 SNEGSKA come from the germline V gene (reference sequence). CDR3 nucleotides: TGCAGTGCGCCTAGGCCGAACGGCGGGCATGAGCAGTTCTTC. Residues: CSAPRPNGGHEQFF.

This clonotype was observed a few times. The V gene is TRBV20-1, the J gene TRBJ2-7; tentative D call: TRBD1 (5 bases). Germline-derived CDR1 and CDR2 are DFQATT and SNEGSKA (reference sequence). With 3 bases removed from V and 2 bases from J, the gap between germline ends came to 11 bases. The CDR3 runs 13 residues. CDR3 region: CSASSRETYEQYV. The CDR3 region has the DNA TGCAGTGCTAGTTCCAGGGAAACCTACGAGCAGTACGTC.

This clonotype was counted a few times. The CDR3 bases are TGTGCCAGCAGCTATAATAAGGCATCTGGAAACACCATATATTTT. Protein product: CASSYNKASGNTIYF. V and J are TRBV6-5 and TRBJ1-3; D remains ambiguous. The CDR3 contains 15 residues. Trimming took off 6 bases at V and 1 base at J, with 13 bases between the two ends. Germline CDR1 and CDR2: MNHEY and SVGAGI.

This clonotype has ten or more counts. The chain is built from TRBV4-2 and TRBJ2-1; 7 bases fit TRBD2. The germline V gene has CDR1 LGHNA and CDR2 YNFKEQ. The CDR3 runs 18 residues. The ends lost 4 bases at V and 0 bases at J; junction bases unmatched: 12. The CDR3 sequence: CASSPGLAAPSSYNEQFF. For the CDR3, the DNA is TGTGCCAGCAGCCCCGGGCTAGCGGCTCCGAGCTCCTACAATGAGCAGTTCTTC.